The subject of this entry is one T cell receptor beta chain. Antigen unknown. CD8+ and CD4+ blood T cells underwent TCR beta sequencing. CD8+ and CD4+ T cells were negatively isolated; TEMRA cells were FACS-enriched. Trimming pared 5 bases from V and 6 bases from J, leaving 11 bases between. Germline assignment: CDR1 PRHDT and CDR2 FYEKMQ (reference sequence). The CDR3 runs 12 residues. RNA in amounts of roughly 0.5 to 1 ug was reverse transcribed with random hexamers. TCRdb re-derived calls from the immunoSEQ multiplex PCR reads in MiXCR, one entry per CDR3 protein. Altogether some 110,000 distinct CDR3 sequences are present, around 94% being singletons, with the ten largest covering roughly 0.43%. This sample is drawn from a study of CD8 T cells in Susac syndrome. Study-wide context: Within the sequenced Susac syndrome patient group, six exhibited active disease and under 10 were in remission. Findings and limits, study-wide: That the number of individuals in its TCR sequencing and HLA analysis was relatively small was acknowledged by the study.

The rearrangement links TRBV13 to TRBJ2-7, with unresolved D. The TCR sequence derives from a human donor with Susac syndrome. Sequencing was performed on CD8+ T cells from PBMCs. The CDR3 DNA follows: TGTGCCAGCAGCCCCCTCTCGGGCGAGCAGTACTTC. Translated, it gives CASSPLSGEQYF. Drawing the rest from reference TRBV13 and TRBJ2-7, the complete variable domain is AAGVIQSPRHLIKEKRETATLKCYPIPRHDTVYWYQQGPGQDPQFLISFYEKMQSDKGSIPDRFSAQQFSDYHSELNMSSLELGDSALYFCASSPLSGEQYFGPGTRLTVT.